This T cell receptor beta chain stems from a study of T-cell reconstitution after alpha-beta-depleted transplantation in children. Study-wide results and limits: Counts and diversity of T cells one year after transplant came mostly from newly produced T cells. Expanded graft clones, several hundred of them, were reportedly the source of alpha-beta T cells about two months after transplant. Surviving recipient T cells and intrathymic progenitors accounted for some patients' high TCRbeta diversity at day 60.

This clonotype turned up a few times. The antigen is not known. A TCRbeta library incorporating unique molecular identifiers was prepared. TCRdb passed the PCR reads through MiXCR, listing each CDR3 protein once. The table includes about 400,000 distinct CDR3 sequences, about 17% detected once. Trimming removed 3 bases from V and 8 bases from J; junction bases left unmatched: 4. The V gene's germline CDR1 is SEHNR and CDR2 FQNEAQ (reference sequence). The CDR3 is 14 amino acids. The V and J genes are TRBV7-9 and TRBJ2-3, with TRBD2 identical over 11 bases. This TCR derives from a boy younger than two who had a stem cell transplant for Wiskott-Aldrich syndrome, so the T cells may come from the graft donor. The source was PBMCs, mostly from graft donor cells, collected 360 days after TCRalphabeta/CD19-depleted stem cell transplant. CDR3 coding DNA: TGTGCCAGCAGCTTTGGTCTAGCGGGAGGTACGCAGTATTTT. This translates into CASSFGLAGGTQYF.